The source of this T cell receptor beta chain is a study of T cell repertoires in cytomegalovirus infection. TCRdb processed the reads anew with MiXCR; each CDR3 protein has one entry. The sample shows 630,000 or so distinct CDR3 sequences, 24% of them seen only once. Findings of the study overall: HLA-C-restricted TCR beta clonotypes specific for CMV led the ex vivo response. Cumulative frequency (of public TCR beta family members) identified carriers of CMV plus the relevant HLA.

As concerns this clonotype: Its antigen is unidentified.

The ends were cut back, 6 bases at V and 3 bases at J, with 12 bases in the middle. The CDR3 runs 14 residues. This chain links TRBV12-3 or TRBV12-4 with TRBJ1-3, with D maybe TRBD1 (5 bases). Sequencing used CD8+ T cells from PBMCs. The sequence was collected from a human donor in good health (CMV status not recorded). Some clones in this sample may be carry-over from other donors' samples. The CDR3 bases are TGTGCCAGCAGGGGGCCCGGGTATGGAAACACCATATATTTT. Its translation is CASRGPGYGNTIYF.